This TCR beta chain was sequenced during a study of T-cell memory formation after mild COVID-19. There are a few counts of this clonotype. As yet, its antigen is unknown. TCRdb redid the calling of the 5' RACE reads with MiXCR, one entry per CDR3 protein. The table records approximately 500,000 distinct CDR3 sequences, approximately 23% of them present only once. General observations from the study: CD4+ clones that contracted lay mainly in CM and EM; CD8+ ones lay in EMRA.

V lost 3 bases to trimming and J lost 3 bases, with 11 bases between them. The CDR3 sequence is 14 residues long. Germline V CDR1 and CDR2: SGHTA, FQGNSA. Sequencing was carried out using PBMCs or a T cell subset sorted from them (not recorded which). The rearrangement joins TRBV7-2 to TRBJ2-5, with D hard to call. This TCR came from an adult woman who had mild COVID-19 (a few samples of this study predate the infection). Cell type and time point are not known. The CDR3 DNA sequence: TGTGCCAGCAGCTTTGAGGCAGCAGAAGAGACCCAGTACTTC. This sequence encodes CASSFEAAEETQYF.